The 15 T cell receptor beta chains presented below share a single source sample, sequenced in a study of shared clonotypes between healthy human individuals. Sequencing used immunoSEQ multiplex PCR; TCRdb keeps in-frame clones, though not all of them. The repertoire includes about 710,000 clones, 55% to 85% of them detected once, and around 1.8% sits in the top ten. Sequencing used memory CD4+ T cells sorted from blood. This sample's subset: CD45RA-negative fraction. Receptor source: a woman aged 25 to 39 in good health.

In this sample, this clone turned up a few times. This rearrangement joins TRBV12-5 to TRBJ2-3, with TRBD2 matching 13 bases. Germline CDR1 and CDR2: LGHNT and FRNRAP. Trimming cost V 0 bases and J 4 bases; bases outside gene matches: 19. There are 22 residues in the CDR3. The CDR3 is CASGLVLGGLAGEKTAADTQYF. CDR3 nucleotides: TGTGCTAGTGGTTTGGTACTGGGAGGACTAGCGGGAGAAAAAACCGCGGCAGATACGCAGTATTTT.

The V and J genes are TRBV28 and TRBJ1-5; 7 positions match TRBD1. V shed 1 base and J 2 bases; nucleotides not matched to a gene: 2. The length of the CDR3 is 15 residues. CDR1 MDHEN and CDR2 SYDVKM come from the germline V gene. This chain's CDR3 is CASSLSQGRNQPQHF. The CDR3 DNA reads TGTGCCAGCAGTTTATCACAGGGGCGCAATCAGCCCCAGCATTTT.

The chain is built from TRBV11-2 and TRBJ2-2; no reliable D call. The germline V gene encodes CDR1 SGHAT and CDR2 FQNNGV. This CDR3 has 13 amino acids. V gave up 5 bases and J gave up 6 bases, with 10 bases separating them. Written as DNA, the CDR3 is TGTGCCAGCAGCCTTCTTAACGCCGGGGAGCTGTTTTTT. Translation gives CASSLLNAGELFF.

The J gene is TRBJ2-7, the V gene TRBV28, with D unresolved. V was cut by 3 bases and J by 2 bases, with 11 bases left in between. In germline, CDR1 is MDHEN, CDR2 SYDVKM. The CDR3 runs to 14 residues. The chain's CDR3 is CASSFIITPYEQYF. The DNA of the CDR3 is TGTGCCAGCAGTTTCATTATAACCCCCTACGAGCAGTACTTC.

The chain recombines TRBV6-6 with TRBJ2-2; D uncertain. This CDR3 comprises 13 residues. The germline V gene has CDR1 MNHNY and CDR2 SVGAGI (reference sequence). Trimming left V 0 bases short and J 7 bases short, with 6 bases between. This chain's CDR3 is CASSYSFLGELFF. CDR3 nucleotide sequence: TGTGCCAGCAGTTACTCCTTCCTCGGGGAGCTGTTTTTT.

The rearrangement joins TRBV5-4 to TRBJ2-6, with D tentatively TRBD1 (5 bases). The CDR3 consists of 14 residues. V lost 3 bases, J lost 2 bases, and 6 bases lay in between. CDR1 is SGHNT, CDR2 YYREEE, per germline (reference sequence). The CDR3 bases are TGTGCCAGCAGCTCACAGGCTGGGGCCAACGTCCTGACTTTC. Encoded protein: CASSSQAGANVLTF.

This clone was recorded once. The J gene is TRBJ2-7, the V gene TRBV7-6; D gene unclear. Trimming pared 3 bases from V and 8 bases from J, leaving 14 bases between. The CDR3 length is 13 residues. CDR1 and CDR2 from the germline V gene are SGHVS and FNYEAQ. In DNA, the CDR3 is TGTGCCAGCAGCTTTGCGGCCCTCCGACAGCAGTACTTC. Amino acid sequence: CASSFAALRQQYF.

This clone has a single count. In DNA form, the CDR3 reads TGTGCCAGCAGCTTACCTAGAATTGGTAAAGATACGCAGTATTTT. Translation: CASSLPRIGKDTQYF. The chain links TRBV7-8 to TRBJ2-3; no clear D gene. This CDR3 has 15 amino acids. Germline-derived CDR1 and CDR2 are SGHVS and FQNEAQ. With 2 bases removed from V and 5 bases from J, the gap between germline ends came to 14 bases.

The CDR3 nucleotides are TGTGCCAGCAGTTTAAGGACGGAAAATAATGAAAAACTGTTTTTT. It encodes CASSLRTENNEKLFF. This chain joins TRBV25-1 and TRBJ1-4; D not resolved. V dropped 5 bases and J dropped 4 bases, with 14 bases sitting between them. CDR1 and CDR2 (germline): MGHDK, SYGVNS. CDR3 length: 15 amino acids.

J is TRBJ2-1 and V is TRBV6-5; 8 nucleotides line up with TRBD2. Germline CDR1 MNHEY, CDR2 SVGAGI. The CDR3 contains 16 residues. V lost 0 bases and J lost 6; bases outside the gene matches: 7. This CDR3 reads CASSYSTGGEGNEQFF. CDR3 nucleotide sequence: TGTGCCAGCAGTTACTCGACGGGAGGGGAGGGCAATGAGCAGTTCTTC.

This clone was seen only once. V is TRBV6-1 and J is TRBJ1-2; weak D call: TRBD1 (5 bases). Germline CDR1 is MNHNS and CDR2 is SASEGT. The CDR3 has 15 amino acids. V dropped 4 bases and J dropped 7 bases, with 19 bases sitting between them. CDR3 coding DNA: TGTGCCAGCAGTGTCAACGGGGGGGTCCGAGGTGGCTACACCTTC. As protein: CASSVNGGVRGGYTF.

The chain joins TRBV28 to TRBJ2-7, with 9 positions matching TRBD1. CDR3 length: 15 amino acids. Germline lookup yields CDR1 MDHEN and CDR2 SYDVKM. Trimming removed 8 bases from V and 2 bases from J; junction bases left unmatched: 10. The CDR3 sequence: CASQPGTGTAYEQYF. CDR3 in DNA: TGTGCCAGCCAACCCGGGACAGGGACGGCCTACGAGCAGTACTTC.

This chain connects TRBV28 to TRBJ2-7; D unresolved. This CDR3 has 12 residues. Germline V gives CDR1 MDHEN, CDR2 SYDVKM. Trimming shortened V by 1 base and J by 7 bases, and 8 bases separated the two germline ends. The CDR3 region has the DNA TGTGCCAGCAGTTTATTCCCCGATGAGCAGTACTTC. This gives the protein CASSLFPDEQYF.

The genes are TRBV15 and TRBJ2-1; 9 bases agree with TRBD2. The V gene's germline CDR1 is LNHNV and CDR2 YYDKDF (reference sequence). The J segment lost 5 bases and the V segment lost 2 bases, leaving 4 bases of the junction unmatched. The length of the CDR3 is 15 residues. CDR3 protein: CATSRSSGINNEQFF. The CDR3 region has the DNA TGTGCCACCAGCAGATCTAGCGGGATCAACAATGAGCAGTTCTTC.

This clone has only one observation. The rearrangement joins TRBV27 to TRBJ2-7, with D possibly matching TRBD2 (5 bases). This CDR3 is 14 amino acids long. Trimming left V 8 bases short and J 3 bases short, with 17 bases between. Germline values: CDR1 MNHEY, CDR2 SMNVEV (reference sequence). CDR3 loop: CASRPQSGFYEQYF. DNA of the CDR3: TGTGCCAGCCGCCCTCAATCGGGGTTCTACGAGCAGTACTTC.